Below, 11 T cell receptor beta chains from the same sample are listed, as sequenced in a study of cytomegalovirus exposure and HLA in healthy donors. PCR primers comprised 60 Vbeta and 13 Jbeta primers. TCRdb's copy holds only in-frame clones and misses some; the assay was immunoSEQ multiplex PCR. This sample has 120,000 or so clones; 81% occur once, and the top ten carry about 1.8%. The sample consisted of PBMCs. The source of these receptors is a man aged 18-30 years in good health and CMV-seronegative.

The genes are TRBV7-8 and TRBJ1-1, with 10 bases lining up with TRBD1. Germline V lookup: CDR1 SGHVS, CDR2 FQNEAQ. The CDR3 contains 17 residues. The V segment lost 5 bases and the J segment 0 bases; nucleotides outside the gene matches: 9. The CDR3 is CASSLTGGPPMNTEAFF. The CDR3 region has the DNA TGTGCCAGCAGCCTGACAGGGGGCCCGCCAATGAACACTGAAGCTTTCTTT.

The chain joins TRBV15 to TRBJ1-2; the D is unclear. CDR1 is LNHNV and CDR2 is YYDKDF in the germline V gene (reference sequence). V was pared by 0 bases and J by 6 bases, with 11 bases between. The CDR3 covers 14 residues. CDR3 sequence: CATSRDEAPHGYTF. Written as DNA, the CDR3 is TGTGCCACCAGCAGAGATGAGGCCCCCCATGGCTACACCTTC.

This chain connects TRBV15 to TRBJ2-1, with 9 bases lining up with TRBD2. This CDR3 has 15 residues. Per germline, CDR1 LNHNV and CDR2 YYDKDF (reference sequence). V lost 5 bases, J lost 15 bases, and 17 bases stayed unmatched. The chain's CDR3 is CATSPYYSSGERSFF. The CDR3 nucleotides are TGTGCCACCAGCCCGTACTACTCTAGCGGGGAAAGGTCGTTCTTC.

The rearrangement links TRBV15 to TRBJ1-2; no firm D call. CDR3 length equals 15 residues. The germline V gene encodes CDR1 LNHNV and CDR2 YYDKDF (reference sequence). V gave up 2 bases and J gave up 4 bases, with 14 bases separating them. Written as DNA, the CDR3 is TGTGCCACCAGCAGAAATAAACAGTTCCTCTATGGCTACACCTTC. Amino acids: CATSRNKQFLYGYTF.

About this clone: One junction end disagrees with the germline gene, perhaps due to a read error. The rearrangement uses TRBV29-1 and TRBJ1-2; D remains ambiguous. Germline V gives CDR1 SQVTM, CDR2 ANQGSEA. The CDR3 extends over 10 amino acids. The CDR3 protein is CSGGESRVYF. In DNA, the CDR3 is TGCAGCGGTGGGGAGTCTCGGGTCTACTTC.

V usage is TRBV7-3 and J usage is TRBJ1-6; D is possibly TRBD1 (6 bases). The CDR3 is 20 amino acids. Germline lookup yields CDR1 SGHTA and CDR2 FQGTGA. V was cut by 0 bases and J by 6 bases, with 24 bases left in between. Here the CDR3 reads CASSLTRTVGTSKGNSPLHF. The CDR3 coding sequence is TGTGCCAGCAGCTTAACTCGGACAGTGGGGACCAGCAAAGGTAATTCACCCCTCCACTTT.

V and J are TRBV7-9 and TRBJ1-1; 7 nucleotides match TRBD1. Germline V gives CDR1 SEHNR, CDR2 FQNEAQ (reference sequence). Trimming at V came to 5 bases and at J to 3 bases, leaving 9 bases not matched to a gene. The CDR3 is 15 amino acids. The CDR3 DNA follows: TGTGCCAGCAGCCCAACAGGGGTGGGGGACACTGAAGCTTTCTTT. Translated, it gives CASSPTGVGDTEAFF.

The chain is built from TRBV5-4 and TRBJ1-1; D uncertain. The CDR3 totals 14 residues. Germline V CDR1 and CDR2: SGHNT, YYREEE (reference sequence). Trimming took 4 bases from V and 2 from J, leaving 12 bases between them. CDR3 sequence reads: CASSTWTGNTEAFF. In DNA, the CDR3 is TGTGCCAGCAGCACGTGGACGGGAAACACTGAAGCTTTCTTT.

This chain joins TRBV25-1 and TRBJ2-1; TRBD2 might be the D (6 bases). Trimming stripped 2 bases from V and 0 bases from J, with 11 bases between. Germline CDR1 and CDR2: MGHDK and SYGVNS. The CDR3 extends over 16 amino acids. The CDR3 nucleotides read TGTGCCAGCAGTGAAGAAGGGACTCCCTCCTACAATGAGCAGTTCTTC. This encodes CASSEEGTPSYNEQFF.

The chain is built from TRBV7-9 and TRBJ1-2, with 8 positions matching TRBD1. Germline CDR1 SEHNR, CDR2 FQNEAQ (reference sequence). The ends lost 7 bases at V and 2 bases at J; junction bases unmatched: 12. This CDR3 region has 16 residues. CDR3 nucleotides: TGTGCCAGCACCGGGTGGTATCGACAGGGGAACTATGGCTACACCTTC. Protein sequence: CASTGWYRQGNYGYTF. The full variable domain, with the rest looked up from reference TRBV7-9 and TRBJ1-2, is DTGVSQNPRHKITKRGQNVTFRCDPISEHNRLYWYRQTLGQGPEFLTYFQNEAQLEKSRLLSDRFSAERPKGSFSTLEIQRTEQGDSAMYLCASTGWYRQGNYGYTFGSGTRLTVV.

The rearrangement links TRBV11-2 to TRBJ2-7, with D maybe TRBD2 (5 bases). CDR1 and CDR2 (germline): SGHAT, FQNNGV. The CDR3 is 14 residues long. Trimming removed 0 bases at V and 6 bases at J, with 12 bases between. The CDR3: CASSLDPGTSEQYF. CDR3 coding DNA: TGTGCCAGCAGCTTAGATCCGGGAACAAGCGAGCAGTACTTC.